Listed below are T cell receptor beta chains from one sample, sequenced in a study of blood T cells in healthy people across ages. Using its own MiXCR run on the 5' RACE reads, TCRdb lists one record per CDR3 protein. In the table there are about 570,000 distinct CDR3 sequences, 27% of which are singletons. The sample was blood. The receptors stem from a woman between 65 and 79 years old in good health. CDR3s include the opening cysteine and the closing phenylalanine or tryptophan. The D gene is left open where the match is weak. Clone size is given for some rows only: seen once, a few or many times, or a class if the clone is expanded.

clone size,D gene,J gene,V gene,CDR3 DNA,CDR3 protein
-,-,TRBJ2-4,TRBV5-6,TGTGCCAGCAGCTTGGGTATTGCAGCTTGGGCCAAAAACATTCAGTACTTC,CASSLGIAAWAKNIQYF
-,-,TRBJ1-1,TRBV6-2/TRBV6-3,TGTGCCAGCAGTAACCCCTACACTGAAGCTTTCTTT,CASSNPYTEAFF
-,-,TRBJ2-3,TRBV12-3/TRBV12-4,TGTGCCAGCACCCTGAGCCTTGGGTACACAGATACGCAGTATTTT,CASTLSLGYTDTQYF
-,-,TRBJ2-6,TRBV5-1,TGCGCCAGCGGACCGGGGCATCTGAGCTCTGGGGCCAACGTCCTGACTTTC,CASGPGHLSSGANVLTF
-,-,TRBJ1-1,TRBV19,TGTGCCAGTAGTATGAGGGTTAACACTGAAGCTTTCTTT,CASSMRVNTEAFF
-,-,TRBJ1-4,TRBV5-1,TGCGCCAGCAGACAGGACAACGCTAATGAAAAACTGTTTTTT,CASRQDNANEKLFF
-,-,TRBJ2-5,TRBV28,TGTGCCAGCAGCCGGTTTGGTGAGCAGTACTTC,CASSRFGEQYF
-,TRBD1,TRBJ2-7,TRBV7-2,TGTGCCAGCAGAAAAAGGGGCGGGACAGGGCTTTCCGAGCAGTACTTC,CASRKRGGTGLSEQYF
few,TRBD2,TRBJ2-5,TRBV20-1,TGCAGTGCTAGGAACAGCGGGGGGGACCAAGAGACCCAGTACTTC,CSARNSGGDQETQYF
-,-,TRBJ1-2,TRBV7-2,TGTGCCAGCAGCGACGAGACAGGCGGAATCTTCTATGGCTACACCTTC,CASSDETGGIFYGYTF
few,-,TRBJ2-3,TRBV4-1,TGCGCCAGCAGCTCACGGACAGCAGATACGCAGTATTTT,CASSSRTADTQYF
-,-,TRBJ2-7,TRBV5-1,TGCGCCAGCAGCTTGAGGCAGGGTTTCTACGAGCAGTACTTC,CASSLRQGFYEQYF
-,-,TRBJ1-4,TRBV7-9,TGTGCCAGCAGCGGGTGGGTCTTGGGTGAAAAACTGTTTTTT,CASSGWVLGEKLFF
-,-,TRBJ2-1,TRBV20-1,TGCAGTGCTAGATGGACCCACAATGAGCAGTTCTTC,CSARWTHNEQFF
-,TRBD1,TRBJ2-1,TRBV29-1,TGCAGCGGGGACAGGGTGGGTGAGCAGCTCTTC,CSGDRVGEQLF
-,-,TRBJ2-3,TRBV12-5,TGTGCTAGTGGCCCCATTTGGGGGCAGTATTTT,CASGPIWGQYF
once,-,TRBJ2-4,TRBV7-2,TGTGCCAGCAGCTTAGGATGGCTAGCATTTACGGACATTCAGTACTTC,CASSLGWLAFTDIQYF
few,-,TRBJ2-4,TRBV3-1,TGTGCCAGCAGCCAAGGATCCCTTCAAGCCAAAAACATTCAGTACTTC,CASSQGSLQAKNIQYF
-,-,TRBJ2-5,TRBV5-1,TGCGCCAGCAGGACCGCGGACGGAAAAGAGACCCAGTACTTC,CASRTADGKETQYF
once,-,TRBJ2-1,TRBV11-2,TGTGCCAGCAGCTCCCTCCGCAGCGGGCCGAGCTCCTACAATGAGCAGTTCTTC,CASSSLRSGPSSYNEQFF
-,-,TRBJ1-6,TRBV7-9,TGTGCCAGCAGCTCCGGACAGATCAATTCACCCCTCCACTTT,CASSSGQINSPLHF
-,-,TRBJ2-3,TRBV5-1,TGCGCCAGCAGCTTAGCCGGTCCTCTCACAGATACGCAGTATTTT,CASSLAGPLTDTQYF
-,-,TRBJ1-4,TRBV28,TGTGCCAGCAGTCCCCGGAGCGGGCGGAAAAAACTGTTTTTT,CASSPRSGRKKLFF
-,TRBD1,TRBJ1-2,TRBV5-1,TGCGCCAGCAGCTTGAATCTCCGGACAGGGGGCGGTGGCTACACCTTC,CASSLNLRTGGGGYTF
few,-,TRBJ2-2,TRBV7-2,TGTGCCAGCAGCTTTCGCCCTCGGGGCGGGGAGCTGTTTTTT,CASSFRPRGGELFF
once,TRBD1,TRBJ1-6,TRBV18,TGTGCCAGCTCACCCTCACTTCCGGGACAGGGGAATTCACCCCTCCACTTT,CASSPSLPGQGNSPLHF
-,TRBD2,TRBJ2-7,TRBV19,TGTGCCAGTGGTCGGACTAGCGGGGGAATCTCCTACGAGCAGTACTTC,CASGRTSGGISYEQYF
-,-,TRBJ2-3,TRBV20-1,TGCAGTGCTGGCCTCGGGGGCGCCACGCAGTATTTT,CSAGLGGATQYF
-,TRBD1,TRBJ1-4,TRBV11-3,TGTGCCAGCAGCCTCACCGGGACAGTAAATGAAAAACTGCTTTTT,CASSLTGTVNEKLLF
-,-,TRBJ2-1,TRBV5-1,TGCGCCAGCAGCATACTCACTGGGCCCGGGGCTGATGAGCAGTTCTTC,CASSILTGPGADEQFF
few,-,TRBJ1-4,TRBV4-2,TGTGCCAGCAGCCAAGATCTTGCAACTCGACCGACTAATGAAAAACTGTTTTTT,CASSQDLATRPTNEKLFF
-,-,TRBJ2-7,TRBV5-1,TGCGCCAGCAGCTCCCCCTGGACGTATAGCTCCTACGAGCAGTACTTC,CASSSPWTYSSYEQYF
few,TRBD1,TRBJ1-1,TRBV5-1,TGCGCCAGCAGCTCGAACCTGGACAGGGGGAACACTGAAGCTTTCTTT,CASSSNLDRGNTEAFF
-,TRBD1,TRBJ1-2,TRBV7-2,TGTGCCAGTTTAGGGACAGACTATGGCTACACCTTC,CASLGTDYGYTF
-,TRBD1,TRBJ2-1,TRBV20-1,TGCAGTGCTAGAGATTGGAGACAGGGGATCCACAATGAGCAGTTCTTC,CSARDWRQGIHNEQFF
few,-,TRBJ2-2,TRBV27,TGTGCCAGCAAACTCGGGACCCGAGACACCGGGGAGCTGTTTTTT,CASKLGTRDTGELFF
many,-,TRBJ2-1,TRBV9,TGTGCCAGCAGCCCCCTCCCGCCTGAGGGGGTATTGGGTGAGCAGTTCTTC,CASSPLPPEGVLGEQFF
-,TRBD1,TRBJ1-4,TRBV10-3,TGTGCCATCAGTGAGACGGACAGGGGGAGCGAAAAACTGTTTTTT,CAISETDRGSEKLFF
-,-,TRBJ1-2,TRBV29-1,TGCAGCGTTGGGGGATTTGGGTATGGCTACACCTTC,CSVGGFGYGYTF
once,-,TRBJ2-6,TRBV20-1,TGCAGTGCTACGGTCCCTGGGGCCAACGTCCTGACTTTC,CSATVPGANVLTF
-,-,TRBJ1-4,TRBV20-1,TGCAGTGCTTTCTCCTGGACCAATGAAAAACTGTTTTTT,CSAFSWTNEKLFF
few,-,TRBJ2-5,TRBV7-2,TGTGCCAGCAGCTCACGGCCCGGGGCCCAGTACTTC,CASSSRPGAQYF
once,-,TRBJ2-4,TRBV6-6,TGTGCCAGCAGTTCAGGGAAGAGGCCCAAAAACATTCAGTACTTC,CASSSGKRPKNIQYF
few,TRBD1,TRBJ2-7,TRBV29-1,TGCAGCGCACGACAGGGAACCTACGAGCAGTACTTC,CSARQGTYEQYF
-,TRBD2,TRBJ2-5,TRBV28,TGTGCCAGCAGCCCATTAACTAGCGCCCAAGAGACCCAGTACTTC,CASSPLTSAQETQYF
-,TRBD1,TRBJ1-1,TRBV5-1,TGCGCCAGCAGCTTAATGAGACAGGGGAACACTGAAGCTTTCTTT,CASSLMRQGNTEAFF
few,TRBD2,TRBJ2-1,TRBV20-1,TGCAGTGCTAGATTCTCTAAGGGCGGGGGGGCCAATGAGCAGTTCTTC,CSARFSKGGGANEQFF
-,-,TRBJ2-1,TRBV20-1,TGCAGTGCTCCCCGGGCAGACGGTAGTGCCTACAATGAGCAGTTCTTC,CSAPRADGSAYNEQFF
-,-,TRBJ1-1,TRBV5-1,TGCGCCAGCAGCCGCGCTCAAATGAACACTGGAGCTTTCTTT,CASSRAQMNTGAFF
few,TRBD2,TRBJ2-3,TRBV6-1,TGTGCCAGCGGACTTTTCGATAGCGGGGGCCGCACAGATACGCAGTATTTT,CASGLFDSGGRTDTQYF
-,-,TRBJ1-5,TRBV21-1,TGTGCCAGCAGCCCCCAGGGGGGGGTAAGGAATCAGCCCCAGCATTTT,CASSPQGGVRNQPQHF
few,-,TRBJ2-5,TRBV4-2,TGTGCCAGCAGCCAGGTCGGCGGACCGGCCCAGTACTTC,CASSQVGGPAQYF
-,-,TRBJ2-7,TRBV5-1,TGCGCCAGCAGCTCCAGTCTAACCGGGACGTCGGCCTACGAGCAGTACTTC,CASSSSLTGTSAYEQYF
few,-,TRBJ2-3,TRBV7-8,TGTGCCAGCAGCTCCGCCGTTAGGGCTAGCTTTGGTACGCAGTATTTT,CASSSAVRASFGTQYF
-,-,TRBJ1-1,TRBV5-5,TGTGCCAGCAGCTTGAGGCCCGGGTCGGCTCTAAGAACTGAAGCTTTCTTT,CASSLRPGSALRTEAFF
few,-,TRBJ1-1,TRBV7-9,TGTGCCAGCAGCTTAGCAGCGCCCACTGAAGCTTTCTTT,CASSLAAPTEAFF
few,-,TRBJ1-2,TRBV11-2,TGTGCCAGCAGCTTAACGGAGGCTCACTATGGCTACACCTTC,CASSLTEAHYGYTF
-,-,TRBJ2-5,TRBV5-1,TGCGCCAGCAGCCCCCCGGACCTCGGAGGGGAGACCCAGTACTTC,CASSPPDLGGETQYF